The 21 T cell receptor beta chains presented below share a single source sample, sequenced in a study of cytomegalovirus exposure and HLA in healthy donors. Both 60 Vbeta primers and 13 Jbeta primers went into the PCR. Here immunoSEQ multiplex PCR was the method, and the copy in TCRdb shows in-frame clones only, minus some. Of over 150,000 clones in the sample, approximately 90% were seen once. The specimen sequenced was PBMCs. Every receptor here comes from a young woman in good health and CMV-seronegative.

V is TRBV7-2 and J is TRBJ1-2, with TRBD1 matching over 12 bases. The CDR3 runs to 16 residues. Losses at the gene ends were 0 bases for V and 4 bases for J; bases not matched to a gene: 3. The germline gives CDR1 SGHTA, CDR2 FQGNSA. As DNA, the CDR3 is TGTGCCAGCAGCTTAGCGGGGACAGGGGGCCCCTATGGCTACACCTTC. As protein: CASSLAGTGGPYGYTF.

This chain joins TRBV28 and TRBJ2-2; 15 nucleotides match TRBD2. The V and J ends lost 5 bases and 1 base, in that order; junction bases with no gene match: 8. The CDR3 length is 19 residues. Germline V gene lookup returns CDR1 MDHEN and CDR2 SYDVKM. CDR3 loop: CASSTWTSGRGKNTGELFF. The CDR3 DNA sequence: TGTGCCAGCAGTACTTGGACTAGCGGGAGGGGGAAGAACACCGGGGAGCTGTTTTTT.

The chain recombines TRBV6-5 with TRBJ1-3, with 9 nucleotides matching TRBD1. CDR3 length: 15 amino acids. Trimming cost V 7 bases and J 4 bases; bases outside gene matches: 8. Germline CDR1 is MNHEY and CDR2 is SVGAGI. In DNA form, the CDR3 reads TGTGCCAGCACTGAGGACAGGGGTGTCGGAAACACCATATATTTT. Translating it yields CASTEDRGVGNTIYF.

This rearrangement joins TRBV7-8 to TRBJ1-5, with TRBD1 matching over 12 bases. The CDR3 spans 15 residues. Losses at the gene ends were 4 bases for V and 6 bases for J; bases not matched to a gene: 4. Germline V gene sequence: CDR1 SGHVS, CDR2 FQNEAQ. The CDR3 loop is CASSSGTGGGQPQHF. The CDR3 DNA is TGTGCCAGCAGCTCAGGGACAGGGGGCGGTCAGCCCCAGCATTTT.

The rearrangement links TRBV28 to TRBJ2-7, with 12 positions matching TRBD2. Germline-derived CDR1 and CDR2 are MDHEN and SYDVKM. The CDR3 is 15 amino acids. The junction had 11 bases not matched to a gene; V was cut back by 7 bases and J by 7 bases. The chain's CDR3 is CASTNRGLAGGEQYF. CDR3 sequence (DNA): TGTGCCAGCACCAATCGGGGACTAGCGGGCGGGGAGCAGTACTTC.

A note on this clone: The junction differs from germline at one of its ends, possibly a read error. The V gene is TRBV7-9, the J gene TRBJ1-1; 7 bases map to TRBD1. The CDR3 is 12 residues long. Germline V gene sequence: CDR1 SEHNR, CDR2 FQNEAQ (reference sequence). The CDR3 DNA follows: TGTTCCAGCAGCCTAGGGGGCAGTGAAGCTTTCTTT. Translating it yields CSSSLGGSEAFF.

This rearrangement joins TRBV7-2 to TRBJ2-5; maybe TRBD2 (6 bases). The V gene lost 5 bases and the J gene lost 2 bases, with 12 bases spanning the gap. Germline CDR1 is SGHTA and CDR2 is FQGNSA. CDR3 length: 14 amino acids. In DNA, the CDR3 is TGTGCCAGCAGCCTTGGCGGGGTGCAAGAGACCCAGTACTTC. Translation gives CASSLGGVQETQYF.

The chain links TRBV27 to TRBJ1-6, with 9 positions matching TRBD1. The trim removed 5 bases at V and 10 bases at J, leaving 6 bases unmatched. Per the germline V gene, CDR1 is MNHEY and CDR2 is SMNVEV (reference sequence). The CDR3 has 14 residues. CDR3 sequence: CASSPSTGGSPLHF. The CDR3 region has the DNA TGTGCCAGCAGTCCGTCGACAGGGGGATCACCCCTCCACTTT.

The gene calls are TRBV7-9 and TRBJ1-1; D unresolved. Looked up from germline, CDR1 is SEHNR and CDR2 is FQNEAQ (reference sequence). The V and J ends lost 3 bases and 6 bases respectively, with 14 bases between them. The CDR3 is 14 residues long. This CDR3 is CASSFWESTAEAFF. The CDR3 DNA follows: TGTGCCAGCAGCTTCTGGGAGTCTACGGCTGAAGCTTTCTTT.

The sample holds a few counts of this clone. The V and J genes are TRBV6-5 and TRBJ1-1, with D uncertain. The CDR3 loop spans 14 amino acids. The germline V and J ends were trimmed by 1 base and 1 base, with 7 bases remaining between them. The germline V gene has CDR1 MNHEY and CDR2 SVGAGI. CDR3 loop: CASSYLERNTEAFF. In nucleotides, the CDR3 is TGTGCCAGCAGTTACTTGGAGAGGAACACTGAAGCTTTCTTT.

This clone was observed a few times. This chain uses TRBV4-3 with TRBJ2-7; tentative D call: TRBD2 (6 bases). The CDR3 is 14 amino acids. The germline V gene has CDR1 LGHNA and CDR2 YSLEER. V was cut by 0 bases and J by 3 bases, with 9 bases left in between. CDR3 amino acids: CASSQDVGGYEQYF. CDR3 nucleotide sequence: TGCGCCAGCAGCCAAGATGTGGGAGGCTACGAGCAGTACTTC.

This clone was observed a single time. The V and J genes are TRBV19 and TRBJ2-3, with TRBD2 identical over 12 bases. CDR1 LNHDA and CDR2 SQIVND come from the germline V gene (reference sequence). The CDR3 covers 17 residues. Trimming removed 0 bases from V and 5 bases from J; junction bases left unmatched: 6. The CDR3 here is CASSIDRLAGVGDTQYF. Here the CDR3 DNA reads TGTGCCAGTAGTATAGACCGACTAGCGGGAGTGGGAGATACGCAGTATTTT.

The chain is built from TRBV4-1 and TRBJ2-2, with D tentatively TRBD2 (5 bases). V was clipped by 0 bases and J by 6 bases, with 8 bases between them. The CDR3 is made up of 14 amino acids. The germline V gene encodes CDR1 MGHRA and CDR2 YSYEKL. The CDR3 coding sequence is TGCGCCAGCAGCCAAGAAGGGAGACCCGGGGAGCTGTTTTTT. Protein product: CASSQEGRPGELFF.

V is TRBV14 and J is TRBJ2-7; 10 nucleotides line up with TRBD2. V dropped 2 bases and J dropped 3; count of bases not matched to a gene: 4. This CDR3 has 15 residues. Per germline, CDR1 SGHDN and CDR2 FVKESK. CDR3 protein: CASSQRTSGVYEQYF. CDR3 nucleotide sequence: TGTGCCAGCAGCCAAAGGACTAGCGGCGTCTACGAGCAGTACTTC.

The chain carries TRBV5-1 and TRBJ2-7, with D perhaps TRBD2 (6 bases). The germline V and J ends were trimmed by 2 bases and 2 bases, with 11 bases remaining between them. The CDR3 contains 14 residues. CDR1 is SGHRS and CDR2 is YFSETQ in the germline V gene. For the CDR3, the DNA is TGCGCCAGCAGCTTTCGGGTAGCGGCCTACGAGCAGTACTTC. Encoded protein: CASSFRVAAYEQYF. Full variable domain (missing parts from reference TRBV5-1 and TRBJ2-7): KAGVTQTPRYLIKTRGQQVTLSCSPISGHRSVSWYQQTPGQGLQFLFEYFSETQRNKGNFPGRFSGRQFSNSRSEMNVSTLELGDSALYLCASSFRVAAYEQYFGPGTRLTVT.

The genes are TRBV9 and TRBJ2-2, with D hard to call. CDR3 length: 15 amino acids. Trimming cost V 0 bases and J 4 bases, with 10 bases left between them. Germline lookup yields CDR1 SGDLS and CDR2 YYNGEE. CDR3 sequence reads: CASSVEVAGTGELFF. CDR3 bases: TGTGCCAGCAGCGTAGAGGTTGCAGGCACCGGGGAGCTGTTTTTT.

The CDR3 sequence is CASSFRLSAGRTSNYGYTF. As DNA, the CDR3 is TGTGCCAGCAGTTTTAGGTTGTCAGCCGGACGGACTTCTAACTATGGCTACACCTTC. The chain has TRBV7-9 and TRBJ1-2; D is ambiguous. V lost 6 bases and J lost 0, with 26 bases in between. The germline gives CDR1 SEHNR, CDR2 FQNEAQ (reference sequence). The CDR3 runs 19 residues.

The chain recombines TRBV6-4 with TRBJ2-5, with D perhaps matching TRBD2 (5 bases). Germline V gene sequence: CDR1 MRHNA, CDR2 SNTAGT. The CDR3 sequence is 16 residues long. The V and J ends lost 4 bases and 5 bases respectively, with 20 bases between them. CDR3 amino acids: CASSGALASIQETQYF. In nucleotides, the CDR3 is TGTGCCAGCAGTGGCGCGCTAGCATCGATACAGGAGACCCAGTACTTC.

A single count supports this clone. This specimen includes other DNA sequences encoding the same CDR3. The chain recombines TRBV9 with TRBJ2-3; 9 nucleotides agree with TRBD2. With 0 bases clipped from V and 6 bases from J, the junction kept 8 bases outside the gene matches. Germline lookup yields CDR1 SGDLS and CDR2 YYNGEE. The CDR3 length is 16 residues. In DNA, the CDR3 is TGTGCCAGCAGCGTAGAGGATCGGAGCGGGGGGGATACGCAGTATTTT. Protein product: CASSVEDRSGGDTQYF. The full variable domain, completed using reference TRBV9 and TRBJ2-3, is DSGVTQTPKHLITATGQRVTLRCSPRSGDLSVYWYQQSLDQGLQFLIQYYNGEERAKGNILERFSAQQFPDLHSELNLSSLELGDSALYFCASSVEDRSGGDTQYFGPGTRLTVL.

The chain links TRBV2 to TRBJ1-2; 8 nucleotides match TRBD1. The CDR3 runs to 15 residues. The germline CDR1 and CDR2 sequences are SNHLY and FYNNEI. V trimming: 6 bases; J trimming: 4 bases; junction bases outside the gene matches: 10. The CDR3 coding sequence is TGTGCCAGCAGCAAATCCAGGACAGGGACCTATGGCTACACCTTC. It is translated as CASSKSRTGTYGYTF.

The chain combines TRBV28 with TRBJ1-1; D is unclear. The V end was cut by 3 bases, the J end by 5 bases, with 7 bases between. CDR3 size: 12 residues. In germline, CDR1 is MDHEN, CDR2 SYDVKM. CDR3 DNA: TGTGCCAGCAGTTTGCAGGTTACTGAAGCTTTCTTT. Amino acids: CASSLQVTEAFF.